The present T cell receptor beta chain was sequenced within a study of cytomegalovirus exposure and HLA in healthy donors. Whole-study context: The early release's HLA-typed donors yielded 78 million or so unique TCRs. The study, taken as a whole, reports: Later analysis suggested most CMV-associated TCR beta chains were HLA-restricted. Listed as cytomegalovirus-associated were 150 or so TCR beta chains.

As for this clone: Its specificity is not known.

Germline CDR1 is MGHRA and CDR2 is YSYEKL. CDR3 length equals 15 residues. Trimming removed 4 bases at V and 0 bases at J, with 12 bases between. Researchers ran the PCR with 60 Vbeta and 13 Jbeta primers. Profiling relied on immunoSEQ multiplex PCR, and the TCRdb table lists in-frame clones only, not all of them. The table has about 120,000 clones, around 86% seen once; the top ten hold about 2.4%. The sequenced sample consisted of PBMCs. This clonotype originated in a woman aged 40-49 years in good health and CMV-seronegative. This chain uses TRBV4-1 with TRBJ1-1; a possible D gene is TRBD1 (6 bases). Here the CDR3 DNA reads TGCGCCAGCAGCCTGGGGGCCGTCATGAACACTGAAGCTTTCTTT. This gives the protein CASSLGAVMNTEAFF.